The rows below give T cell receptor beta chains drawn from one sample of a study of CD4 T cells in relation to SARS-CoV-2 and coronaviruses. Their recognized antigens are unknown. TCRdb's table, derived via immunoSEQ multiplex PCR, lists solely in-frame clones and lacks some. The sample holds some 30,000 clones, 75% to 80% seen once. The specimen sequenced was CD4+ T cells from PBMCs, cultured in vitro. All receptors derive from a human donor in good health. CDR3s include the opening cysteine and the closing phenylalanine or tryptophan. A D gene is named only where the DNA matches it firmly. Size is stated for part of the rows, as once, few or many counts, or as a class when the clone is expanded.

d_gene,v_gene,j_gene,abundance,CDR3nt,CDR3aa
TRBD2,TRBV4-2,TRBJ2-3,NA,TGTGCCAGCAGCCCAGAGGGCGGGAGTTTCGCAGATACGCAGTATTTT,CASSPEGGSFADTQYF
TRBD1,TRBV4-2,TRBJ2-7,few,TGTGCCAGCAGCCCCCAGGGGGCGAGCGGCTCCCACGAGCAGTACTTC,CASSPQGASGSHEQYF
NA,TRBV3-1/TRBV3-2,TRBJ1-2,NA,TGTGCCAGCAGCCAAGATACCGTAACCTATGGCTACACCTTC,CASSQDTVTYGYTF
NA,TRBV30,TRBJ2-3,NA,TGTGCCTGGAGCCCCCAAACAGATACGCAGTATTTT,CAWSPQTDTQYF
NA,TRBV4-1,TRBJ1-6,few,TGCGCCAGCAGCCAATTCGGGAGTGCGATTTCACCCCTCCACTTT,CASSQFGSAISPLHF
NA,TRBV10-3,TRBJ1-1,once,TGTGCCATCAGTGAAGGATCCCCTGAAGCTTTCTTT,CAISEGSPEAFF
NA,TRBV5-1,TRBJ2-7,NA,TGCGCCAGCAGCTTGGCCGGGACGGGTCCCTACGAGCAGTACTTC,CASSLAGTGPYEQYF
NA,TRBV19,TRBJ1-5,NA,TGTGCCAGTAGTATCGCCCTTAATCAGCCCCAGCATTTT,CASSIALNQPQHF
TRBD1,TRBV25-1,TRBJ1-5,once,TGTGCCAGCAGGCAGGGGGCCAGACAGCCCCAGCATTTT,CASRQGARQPQHF
NA,TRBV5-4,TRBJ2-7,NA,TGTGCCAGCAGCTTGCAGGGATACTCCTACGAGCAGTACTTC,CASSLQGYSYEQYF
NA,TRBV14,TRBJ2-1,large,TGTGCCAGCAGCATCCGTAGCGGGACAGCGGAAGAGCAGTTCTTC,CASSIRSGTAEEQFF
NA,TRBV19,TRBJ2-3,NA,TGTGCCAGTAGTCCACAAGGGGCTATGGATACGCAGTATTTT,CASSPQGAMDTQYF
NA,TRBV20-1,TRBJ1-1,NA,TGCAGTGCTAGTCCACGAGGGGGGAACACTGAAGCTTTCTTT,CSASPRGGNTEAFF
NA,TRBV3-1/TRBV3-2,TRBJ1-5,few,TGTGCCAGCAGCCAAGACGGGGGGGTGCCCCAGCATTTT,CASSQDGGVPQHF